These 29 T cell receptor beta chains originate from one sample sequenced in a study of shared clonotypes between healthy human individuals. Repertoires were generated with immunoSEQ multiplex PCR, while TCRdb's copy carries only in-frame clones and drops some. This sample has some 1.1 million clones, with 60% to 80% found just once. Sequenced: memory CD4+ T cells from PBMCs. Subset denoted: CD45RA-negative fraction. The source of these receptors is a man younger than 35 in good health. Some clones in this sample may be carry-over from other donors' samples.

V usage is TRBV4-3 and J usage is TRBJ1-5, with TRBD1 matching over 7 bases. J was trimmed by 10 bases and V by 0 bases; bases with no gene match: 3. This CDR3 contains 13 residues. The germline V gene has CDR1 LGHNA and CDR2 YSLEER. The chain's CDR3 is CASSQDRGEPQHF. Written as DNA, the CDR3 is TGCGCCAGCAGCCAAGACAGGGGGGAACCCCAGCATTTT.

V usage is TRBV2 and J usage is TRBJ1-5; D is uncertain. The CDR3 is 16 amino acids. Trimming pared 5 bases from V and 2 bases from J, leaving 16 bases between. Per the germline V gene, CDR1 is SNHLY and CDR2 is FYNNEI. CDR3 sequence: CASSYSGGFGNQPQHF. For the CDR3, the DNA is TGTGCCAGCAGTTATTCGGGAGGATTCGGCAATCAGCCCCAGCATTTT.

The chain couples TRBV4-3 to TRBJ1-2; D unclear. V was trimmed by 1 base and J by 1 base, leaving 13 bases between them. Per the germline V gene, CDR1 is LGHNA and CDR2 is YSLEER. This CDR3 is built from 16 residues. The CDR3 reads CASSQAHGSGNYGYTF. The CDR3, as DNA: TGCGCCAGCAGCCAAGCGCACGGCTCGGGTAACTATGGCTACACCTTC.

This chain links TRBV11-1 with TRBJ2-1; 8 bases map to TRBD1. The V gene's germline CDR1 is SGHAT and CDR2 FQDESV (reference sequence). The V gene end was trimmed by 3 bases and the J gene end by 9 bases; junction bases not matched to a gene: 4. This CDR3 comprises 13 residues. CDR3 DNA: TGTGCCAGCAGCTTGGACAGGGCAGGTGAGCAGTTCTTC. It yields the protein CASSLDRAGEQFF.

On this clone: Other DNA sequences of this sample code for an identical CDR3. This rearrangement joins TRBV9 to TRBJ2-5; D ambiguous. This CDR3 has 11 amino acids. In germline, CDR1 is SGDLS, CDR2 YYNGEE. The V gene lost 3 bases and the J gene lost 3 bases, with 3 bases spanning the gap. In DNA, the CDR3 is TGTGCCAGCAGCGCGGAAGAGACCCAGTACTTC. Translation: CASSAEETQYF.

The chain has TRBV6-5 and TRBJ2-1, with D perhaps matching TRBD2 (6 bases). The CDR3 covers 13 residues. Trimming took off 6 bases at V and 1 base at J, with 7 bases between the two ends. Per germline, CDR1 MNHEY and CDR2 SVGAGI. The CDR3: CASRSGSYNEQFF. CDR3 in DNA: TGTGCCAGCAGGAGCGGGTCCTACAATGAGCAGTTCTTC.

The V gene is TRBV5-1, the J gene TRBJ2-3; no clear D gene. The germline V gene has CDR1 SGHRS and CDR2 YFSETQ. V was cut by 0 bases and J by 4 bases, with 9 bases left in between. This CDR3 comprises 14 residues. The chain's CDR3 is CASSLAYRADTQYF. CDR3 DNA sequence: TGCGCCAGCAGCTTGGCCTATAGGGCAGATACGCAGTATTTT. Full variable domain (outside the CDR3, taken from reference TRBV5-1 and TRBJ2-3): KAGVTQTPRYLIKTRGQQVTLSCSPISGHRSVSWYQQTPGQGLQFLFEYFSETQRNKGNFPGRFSGRQFSNSRSEMNVSTLELGDSALYLCASSLAYRADTQYFGPGTRLTVL.

This clone was recorded only once. The genes are TRBV6-1 and TRBJ1-1, with TRBD1 identical over 7 bases. Trimming cost V 0 bases and J 1 base; bases outside gene matches: 2. The CDR3 runs 15 residues. CDR1 is MNHNS and CDR2 is SASEGT in the germline V gene. CDR3 sequence reads: CASSEAGQSNTEAFF. For the CDR3, the DNA is TGTGCCAGCAGTGAAGCGGGACAGTCGAACACTGAAGCTTTCTTT.

This clone was seen just once. The chain combines TRBV7-9 with TRBJ2-5; the D is unclear. The ends were cut back, 5 bases at V and 5 bases at J, with 15 bases in the middle. Germline V gene sequence: CDR1 SEHNR, CDR2 FQNEAQ (reference sequence). This CDR3 has 14 residues. In DNA form, the CDR3 reads TGTGCCAGCAGCCCTGAACGCACCTGGGAGACCCAGTACTTC. Encoded protein: CASSPERTWETQYF.

The chain employs TRBV28 and TRBJ2-1; tentatively, D is TRBD2 (5 bases). CDR1 and CDR2 from the germline V gene are MDHEN and SYDVKM. The V end lost 5 bases, the J end lost 9 bases, and 11 bases lay between the germline ends. The CDR3 is 12 amino acids. This chain's CDR3 is CASSLMGSEQFF. The CDR3 DNA is TGTGCCAGCAGTCTAATGGGGAGTGAGCAGTTCTTC.

The chain carries TRBV2 and TRBJ1-4; no firm D call. Trimming pared 10 bases from V and 8 bases from J, leaving 11 bases between. The CDR3 has 11 residues. CDR1 is SNHLY and CDR2 is FYNNEI in the germline V gene. Here the CDR3 reads CATMKREKLFF. The CDR3 DNA follows: TGTGCCACCATGAAAAGGGAAAAACTGTTTTTT. Full variable domain (outside the CDR3, taken from reference TRBV2 and TRBJ1-4): EPEVTQTPSHQVTQMGQEVILRCVPISNHLYFYWYRQILGQKVEFLVSFYNNEISEKSEIFDDQFSVERPDGSNFTLKIRSTKLEDSAMYFCATMKREKLFFGSGTQLSVL.

The chain has TRBV18 and TRBJ2-1; 8 bases fit TRBD2. The CDR3 sequence is 15 residues long. Trimming cost V 3 bases and J 7 bases; bases outside gene matches: 8. Germline V gives CDR1 KGHSH, CDR2 LQKENI. In nucleotides, the CDR3 is TGTGCCAGCTCACCGTCGATAGCGGGATTGAATGAGCAGTTCTTC. It specifies CASSPSIAGLNEQFF.

V usage is TRBV11-2 and J usage is TRBJ2-2; the D gene is possibly TRBD2 (6 bases). CDR1 and CDR2 from the germline V gene are SGHAT and FQNNGV. The CDR3 has 17 residues. The germline V and J ends were trimmed by 1 base and 4 bases, with 16 bases remaining between them. The CDR3 DNA reads as TGTGCCAGCAGCTTAGGACCCACTTCCGGGGGCACCGGGGAGCTGTTTTTT. Translating it yields CASSLGPTSGGTGELFF.

In regard to this clone: A much more abundant neighbour one base away suggests this may be a read error. This chain connects TRBV6-1 to TRBJ2-7; D unresolved. Per germline, CDR1 MNHNS and CDR2 SASEGT. The CDR3 runs 12 residues. The CDR3 sequence: CVSSDLPYEQYF. In nucleotides, the CDR3 is TGTGTCAGCAGTGATTTGCCCTACGAGCAGTACTTC.

The rearrangement links TRBV7-6 to TRBJ2-2, with no clear D. CDR1 and CDR2 from the germline V gene are SGHVS and FNYEAQ. V dropped 4 bases and J dropped 7 bases, with 10 bases sitting between them. CDR3 size: 13 residues. The CDR3 nucleotides read TGTGCCAGCAGCTCCCGAAATGACGGGGAGCTGTTTTTT. Its translation is CASSSRNDGELFF.

V gene TRBV11-1 combines with J gene TRBJ1-1; 7 bases line up with TRBD1. CDR1 is SGHAT, CDR2 FQDESV, per germline (reference sequence). Unmatched junction bases numbered 9, after V lost 5 bases and J lost 6 bases. This CDR3 has 14 amino acids. The CDR3 sequence is CASSLNRGVSEAFF. CDR3 sequence (DNA): TGTGCCAGCAGCCTAAACAGGGGTGTTTCTGAAGCTTTCTTT.

V gene TRBV14 combines with J gene TRBJ1-1; D gene uncertain. Germline V gene sequence: CDR1 SGHDN, CDR2 FVKESK. The CDR3 contains 15 residues. The V end was cut by 3 bases, the J end by 1 base, with 12 bases between. The chain's CDR3 is CASSQWSGRNTEAFF. For the CDR3, the DNA is TGTGCCAGCAGCCAGTGGTCTGGTAGGAACACTGAAGCTTTCTTT.

In this sample, this clone turned up a few times. This sequence joins TRBV6-1 and TRBJ1-2, with 8 bases lining up with TRBD1. The CDR3 loop spans 15 amino acids. Germline trimming cut 7 bases from V and 2 bases from J; bases unmatched to any gene: 9. CDR1 is MNHNS, CDR2 SASEGT, per germline. CDR3 DNA: TGTGCCAGCAAGGGGGGACAGGCGAACAACTATGGCTACACCTTC. Protein product: CASKGGQANNYGYTF.

The rearrangement joins TRBV6-1 to TRBJ2-2, with 9 bases aligning to TRBD1. After removal of 7 bases from V and 6 bases from J, the junction contained 9 bases not matched to a gene. CDR1 and CDR2 from the germline V gene are MNHNS and SASEGT. This CDR3 spans 15 amino acids. CDR3 coding DNA: TGTGCCAGCATGAGGAGACAGGGGGGACCCGGGGAGCTGTTTTTT. The encoded protein is CASMRRQGGPGELFF.

The chain joins TRBV29-1 to TRBJ2-7; D possibly uses TRBD1 or TRBD2 (7 bases each). V was shortened by 7 bases and J by 5 bases, with 18 bases between the two germline ends. The CDR3 extends over 13 amino acids. The germline V gene encodes CDR1 SQVTM and CDR2 ANQGSEA. This CDR3 is CSGQGGEVDEQYF. CDR3 sequence (DNA): TGCAGCGGCCAGGGGGGGGAGGTGGACGAGCAGTACTTC.

The J gene is TRBJ1-2, the V gene TRBV10-3, with unresolved D. Germline V gene sequence: CDR1 ENHRY, CDR2 SYGVKD. V gave up 7 bases and J gave up 0 bases, with 12 bases separating them. The CDR3 loop spans 14 amino acids. The CDR3 protein is CAIKAAVANYGYTF. The CDR3 region has the DNA TGTGCCATCAAGGCGGCAGTAGCTAACTATGGCTACACCTTC.

This clone has just a few counts. The genes are TRBV27 and TRBJ1-4, with D unresolved. V shed 0 bases and J shed 7 bases, with 9 bases lying between them. Germline CDR1 reads MNHEY; CDR2 reads SMNVEV (reference sequence). The CDR3 runs to 14 residues. The CDR3 coding sequence is TGTGCCAGCAGTTTATCGTTTGCCCCTGAAAAACTGTTTTTT. This sequence encodes CASSLSFAPEKLFF.

The chain links TRBV5-1 to TRBJ2-1; D not resolved. The CDR3 is 14 residues long. V was cut by 1 base and J by 5 bases, with 10 bases left in between. Germline V gene lookup returns CDR1 SGHRS and CDR2 YFSETQ. The CDR3 here is CASSLLGGDNEQFF. CDR3 DNA sequence: TGCGCCAGCAGCTTGTTAGGTGGGGACAATGAGCAGTTCTTC.

With regard to this clone: Other DNA sequences within the sample encode an identical CDR3. This chain links TRBV20-1 with TRBJ1-1; no firm D call. V lost 5 bases, J lost 0 bases, and 4 bases lay in between. The germline V gene has CDR1 DFQATT and CDR2 SNEGSKA (reference sequence). The CDR3 totals 11 residues. CDR3 sequence (DNA): TGCAGTGCTCCAATGAACACTGAAGCTTTCTTT. Its protein is CSAPMNTEAFF.

This clone was counted only a few times. The chain uses TRBV5-1 and TRBJ2-5; unclear D gene. V dropped 5 bases and J dropped 1 base, with 12 bases sitting between them. Germline CDR1 and CDR2: SGHRS and YFSETQ. The CDR3 is 14 amino acids. The CDR3, as DNA: TGCGCCAGCAGGCGTACGGGCGCCCAAGAGACCCAGTACTTC. Amino acid sequence: CASRRTGAQETQYF.

V and J are TRBV28 and TRBJ1-5, with TRBD1 as a possible D gene (5 bases). V was trimmed by 7 bases and J by 0 bases, leaving 10 bases between them. The CDR3 runs to 14 residues. In germline, CDR1 is MDHEN, CDR2 SYDVKM. This chain's CDR3 is CASTWDLSNQPQHF. The CDR3 DNA reads as TGTGCCAGCACCTGGGACCTTAGCAATCAGCCCCAGCATTTT.

The rearrangement uses TRBV6-1 and TRBJ1-5; unclear D gene. Trimming took 2 bases from V and 5 from J, leaving 4 bases between them. The CDR3 consists of 12 residues. Germline assignment: CDR1 MNHNS and CDR2 SASEGT. CDR3 nucleotide sequence: TGTGCCAGCAGTGAAAGGTATCAGCCCCAGCATTTT. Protein product: CASSERYQPQHF.

This clone was counted once. The chain couples TRBV29-1 to TRBJ1-2; unclear D gene. The germline V gene has CDR1 SQVTM and CDR2 ANQGSEA. V was cut by 4 bases and J by 7 bases, with 13 bases left in between. CDR3 length: 12 amino acids. CDR3: CSVVAGLGGYTF. Here the CDR3 DNA reads TGCAGCGTTGTCGCAGGACTCGGTGGCTACACCTTC.

Concerning this clone: Distinct nucleotide sequences in the sample also encode this CDR3. The chain is built from TRBV6-5 and TRBJ1-4; D call uncertain. V lost 5 bases and J 8 bases, leaving 9 bases between the germline ends. The CDR3 loop spans 12 amino acids. Germline loops: CDR1 MNHEY, CDR2 SVGAGI. The DNA of the CDR3 is TGTGCCAGCAGTCCCGGGAGGGAAAAACTGTTTTTT. Translated, it gives CASSPGREKLFF.